A single sample gave rise to the 5 T cell receptor beta chains below, sequenced in a study of blood T cell repertoires in COVID-19. Assay: immunoSEQ multiplex PCR; the TCRdb copy retains only in-frame clones and omits some. The sample lists roughly 260,000 clones, 80% to 90% occurring once. Specimen: peripheral blood. These receptors were taken from a woman between 35 and 50 years old with acute or convalescent COVID-19.

V gene TRBV19 combines with J gene TRBJ1-2; TRBD1 agrees at 10 bases. The CDR3 runs 15 residues. Unmatched junction bases numbered 5, after V lost 3 bases and J lost 4 bases. CDR1 is LNHDA, CDR2 SQIVND, per germline (reference sequence). The CDR3 nucleotides read TGTGCCAGTAGTATGGGGACAGGGGTGTCCTATGGCTACACCTTC. This translates into CASSMGTGVSYGYTF.

This rearrangement joins TRBV27 to TRBJ1-5, with D uncertain. Germline V gives CDR1 MNHEY, CDR2 SMNVEV (reference sequence). The CDR3 consists of 12 residues. V was trimmed by 4 bases and J by 3 bases, leaving 4 bases between them. The CDR3, as DNA: TGTGCCAGCAGTTCTATCAATCAGCCCCAGCATTTT. It yields the protein CASSSINQPQHF.

This chain connects TRBV10-3 to TRBJ1-1; no definite D call. Germline values: CDR1 ENHRY, CDR2 SYGVKD. The V and J ends lost 3 bases and 5 bases respectively, with 10 bases between them. The CDR3 spans 13 residues. CDR3 DNA sequence: TGTGCCATCAGTGACCCCGGCAGGACTGAAGCTTTCTTT. Translated: CAISDPGRTEAFF.

CDR3 amino acids: CASSYRGQVAEAFF. The CDR3, as DNA: TGTGCCAGCAGCTACAGAGGGCAGGTTGCTGAAGCTTTCTTT. V is TRBV11-2 and J is TRBJ1-1; no definite D call. The CDR3 consists of 14 residues. In germline, CDR1 is SGHAT, CDR2 FQNNGV. V shed 4 bases and J shed 6 bases, with 15 bases lying between them.

This clone was observed a single time. The chain carries TRBV7-2 and TRBJ2-1, with 8 bases that match TRBD2. Germline assignment: CDR1 SGHTA and CDR2 FQGNSA. J gave up 4 bases and V 5 bases, and 13 bases lay outside the gene matches. The CDR3 spans 17 residues. CDR3 DNA sequence: TGTGCCAGCAGCCCCCATTCCGCGGGGGGACATTACAATGAGCAGTTCTTC. This sequence encodes CASSPHSAGGHYNEQFF. Together with reference TRBV7-2 and TRBJ2-1, the CDR3 gives the full variable domain: GAGVSQSPSNKVTEKGKDVELRCDPISGHTALYWYRQSLGQGLEFLIYFQGNSAPDKSGLPSDRFSAERTGGSVSTLTIQRTQQEDSAVYLCASSPHSAGGHYNEQFFGPGTRLTVL.